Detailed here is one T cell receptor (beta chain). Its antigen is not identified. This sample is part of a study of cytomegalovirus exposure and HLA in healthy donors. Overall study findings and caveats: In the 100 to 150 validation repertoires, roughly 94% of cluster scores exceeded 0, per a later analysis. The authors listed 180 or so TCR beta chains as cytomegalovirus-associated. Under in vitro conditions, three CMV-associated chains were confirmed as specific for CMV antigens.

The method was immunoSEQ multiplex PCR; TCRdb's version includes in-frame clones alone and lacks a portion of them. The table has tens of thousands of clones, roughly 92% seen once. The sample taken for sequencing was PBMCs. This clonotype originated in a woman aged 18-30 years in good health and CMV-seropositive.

In DNA, the CDR3 is TGCGCCAGCAGCTTGGCGGGAGTACTCACAGATACGCAGTATTTT. This encodes CASSLAGVLTDTQYF. The V and J genes are TRBV5-1 and TRBJ2-3; D might be TRBD2 (6 bases). Germline assignment: CDR1 SGHRS and CDR2 YFSETQ. CDR3 length: 15 residues. Trimming took off 0 bases at V and 2 bases at J, with 10 bases between the two ends.